These 13 T cell receptor beta chains were sequenced from one sample in a study of technical replicates of blood from several donors. Repertoires were generated with immunoSEQ multiplex PCR, while TCRdb's copy carries only in-frame clones and drops some. The top ten hold around 0.15% of the sample, which has about 67,000 clones, roughly 98% seen once. Material for sequencing was T cells isolated from PBMCs. All receptors come from a human donor in good health.

The rearrangement uses TRBV5-1 and TRBJ1-2; a weak D match, TRBD1 (5 bases). CDR1 is SGHRS and CDR2 is YFSETQ in the germline V gene. Trimming cost V 0 bases and J 4 bases, with 10 bases left between them. The CDR3 runs to 14 residues. CDR3 sequence (DNA): TGCGCCAGCAGCTTGGAGCAGGGTGGCTATGGCTACACCTTC. It yields the protein CASSLEQGGYGYTF.

The V and J genes are TRBV6-5 and TRBJ1-2, with D hard to call. Per germline, CDR1 MNHEY and CDR2 SVGAGI. This CDR3 has 13 residues. The ends were cut back, 4 bases at V and 5 bases at J, with 11 bases in the middle. This chain's CDR3 is CASSSSGLYGYTF. Written as DNA, the CDR3 is TGTGCCAGCAGTTCCTCGGGCCTTTATGGCTACACCTTC.

The chain combines TRBV20-1 with TRBJ2-5; no definite D call. Germline assignment: CDR1 DFQATT and CDR2 SNEGSKA (reference sequence). The CDR3 runs to 10 residues. The ends were cut back, 5 bases at V and 4 bases at J, with 5 bases in the middle. CDR3 region: CSALVETQYF. CDR3 coding DNA: TGCAGTGCTCTTGTAGAGACCCAGTACTTC.

The chain links TRBV29-1 to TRBJ2-1, with TRBD1 identical over 10 bases. The CDR3 is 15 residues long. The germline gives CDR1 SQVTM, CDR2 ANQGSEA. V shed 5 bases and J 0 bases; nucleotides not matched to a gene: 4. In nucleotides, the CDR3 is TGCAGCGTTCCGGGACAGGGGAGCTCCTACAATGAGCAGTTCTTC. Translation gives CSVPGQGSSYNEQFF.

The rearrangement joins TRBV29-1 to TRBJ2-1; TRBD2 agrees at 10 bases. Germline CDR1 and CDR2: SQVTM and ANQGSEA. J was trimmed by 8 bases and V by 5 bases; bases with no gene match: 6. This CDR3 is 13 amino acids long. The CDR3 DNA follows: TGCAGCGTTCCTAGCGGGAGTAGCCATGAGCAGTTCTTC. Translating it yields CSVPSGSSHEQFF.

This rearrangement joins TRBV6-5 to TRBJ2-7; perhaps TRBD1 as D (6 bases). This CDR3 has 13 amino acids. Looked up from germline, CDR1 is MNHEY and CDR2 is SVGAGI. Between the trimmed V and J ends, which lost 2 bases and 3 bases, there was a span of 8 bases. CDR3 sequence reads: CASSYGQNYEQYF. The CDR3 nucleotides are TGTGCCAGCAGTTACGGACAGAACTACGAGCAGTACTTC.

CDR3 residues: CASSLEGLAGSVTGELFF. CDR3 sequence (DNA): TGTGCCAGCAGCTTAGAGGGACTAGCGGGATCAGTTACCGGGGAGCTGTTTTTT. The V gene is TRBV5-6, the J gene TRBJ2-2; 13 nucleotides agree with TRBD2. CDR1 is SGHDT and CDR2 is YYEEEE in the germline V gene. J gave up 5 bases and V 2 bases, and 9 bases lay outside the gene matches. This CDR3 spans 18 amino acids.

The J gene is TRBJ2-1, the V gene TRBV13; 7 positions agree with TRBD2. The CDR3 extends over 14 amino acids. V trimming: 8 bases; J trimming: 1 base; junction bases outside the gene matches: 5. The germline gives CDR1 PRHDT, CDR2 FYEKMQ (reference sequence). The CDR3 loop reads CASPRGVSYNEQFF. Written as DNA, the CDR3 is TGTGCCAGCCCCCGGGGGGTGTCCTACAATGAGCAGTTCTTC.

The V and J genes are TRBV29-1 and TRBJ2-7; 7 bases are shared with TRBD1. This CDR3 has 13 residues. Trimming took 4 bases from V and 4 from J; bases not matched to a gene: 7. Per germline, CDR1 SQVTM and CDR2 ANQGSEA. The CDR3 DNA reads as TGCAGCGTTGTTAGGGGGCGCGGTTACGAGCAGTACTTC. This sequence encodes CSVVRGRGYEQYF.

The chain has TRBV6-5 and TRBJ2-7; 10 nucleotides match TRBD1. Germline CDR1 and CDR2: MNHEY and SVGAGI. V was clipped by 6 bases and J by 6 bases; unmatched bases: 8. The CDR3 runs 14 residues. The CDR3 DNA reads TGTGCCAGCAGACCCGGACAGGGGGACCGCGAGCAGTACTTC. It encodes CASRPGQGDREQYF.

The sample holds one count of this clone. The chain has TRBV30 and TRBJ1-1; no clear D gene. V dropped 0 bases and J dropped 1 base, with 6 bases sitting between them. Germline V lookup: CDR1 GTSNPN, CDR2 SVGIG (reference sequence). There are 13 residues in the CDR3. CDR3 coding DNA: TGTGCCTGGAGTGTTAGTGAGAACACTGAAGCTTTCTTT. As protein: CAWSVSENTEAFF.

This chain uses TRBV12-5 with TRBJ2-5; 7 bases line up with TRBD1. Germline V CDR1 and CDR2: LGHNT, FRNRAP. The CDR3 has 16 residues. The ends lost 0 bases at V and 7 bases at J; junction bases unmatched: 11. DNA for the CDR3: TGTGCTAGTGGTTTGGTACCGGGACAGTTTCCAGGGACCCAGTACTTC. The encoded protein is CASGLVPGQFPGTQYF. Complete variable domain (other parts from reference TRBV12-5 and TRBJ2-5): DARVTQTPRHKVTEMGQEVTMRCQPILGHNTVFWYRQTMMQGLELLAYFRNRAPLDDSGMPKDRFSAEMPDATLATLKIQPSEPRDSAVYFCASGLVPGQFPGTQYFGPGTRLLVL.

The chain combines TRBV5-4 with TRBJ2-5; 7 nucleotides match TRBD2. Losses at the gene ends were 1 base for V and 5 bases for J; bases not matched to a gene: 17. The CDR3 covers 18 residues. Germline values: CDR1 SGHNT, CDR2 YYREEE (reference sequence). The CDR3 sequence is CASSLTLGPGGGSETQYF. The DNA of the CDR3 is TGTGCCAGCAGCTTGACCCTGGGTCCGGGCGGGGGTAGCGAGACCCAGTACTTC.